This T cell receptor (beta chain) derives from a study of blood T cell repertoires in COVID-19 (dated by TCRdb to between 2020 and 2021). Concerning the study at large: The collaborator samples originated in the United States, Italy and Spain and spanned the acute and convalescent phases of COVID-19. The material from the prospective study consisted of cDNA or gDNA derived from T cells, B-cell-depleted T cells, or PBMCs. Subjects who had been exposed to COVID-19, were actively infected with it, or had recovered from it provided the deeply sampled blood TCRbeta repertoires that made up the dataset. The repertoires were released in a freely available public database meant as a resource for research on the immune response to SARS-CoV-2. The samples were drawn from the first 160 participants of the ongoing ImmuneRACE study and from under 1,500 subjects provided by 6 global collaborators. The sample metadata nearly always contained a de-identified subject ID, COVID-19 status, age in years and sex. Where HLA class I and class II types were available, the types were taken from metadata supplied by the sample provider, not from assay-based typing. Results the study describes overall, beyond this receptor: How much clinical and demographic metadata was included differed by source and by participant, and the metadata was provided uncurated.

In the case of this clone: Its antigen is still unknown. No clone much larger than this one lies a single base away; base qualities are absent.

TCRbeta CDR3 regions were amplified from genomic DNA by means of the immunoSEQ Assay, a bias-controlled multiplex PCR. On the authors' methods: The number of nucleated cells in each sample was estimated from the amplification of reference gene primers within the assay. To quantify the absolute abundance of each unique TCRbeta CDR3 rearrangement, sequence reads were collapsed and filtered. For each sample, productive Simpson clonality was calculated as the square root of Simpson's diversity index over productive rearrangements. Drawn from immuneACCESS, this table holds only the in-frame rearrangements with V and J called that TCRdb kept. Clones are partly lost; checked studies trace under half to an unresolved V gene and leave the rest unexplained. V, J and clone size were drawn from that table, and D and trimming were deduced from the DNA. The sample data list 250,000 to 300,000 clones, and around 87% of these were observed just once. Clones ranked in the top ten supply roughly 2.2% of the sample.

CDR1 and CDR2 are drawn from the germline V gene: SGDLS, YYNGEE. Relative to germline, V is missing 2 bases and J is missing 4 bases, with 5 bases of the junction outside any gene match. The CDR3 runs 15 amino acids, cysteine and phenylalanine included. This entry keeps only the CDR3 DNA: 45 bases, framed from base 1. Another Seattle source contributed samples from volunteer blood donors who had recovered from COVID-19. Collaborating institutions collected whole blood in K2EDTA tubes following their own protocols. For TCRbeta analysis, collaborator samples were shipped as frozen whole blood, as isolated PBMCs, or as DNA extracted from either sample type.

This chain joins TRBV9 to TRBJ2-1; TRBD2 fits 8 bases in the junction. The origin of this receptor is a woman between 45 and 60 years old who had recovered from COVID-19. Sequencing was done on a sample of peripheral blood. The CDR3 has the sequence CASSVEVAGYNEQFF. The nucleotide sequence is given as TGTGCCAGCAGCGTGGAGGTAGCGGGATACAATGAGCAGTTCTTC.